This T cell receptor beta chain came from a study of CD8 T cells in Susac syndrome (dated by TCRdb to between 2018 and 2020). The study in broad terms: Of the Susac syndrome patients who were sequenced, eight or nine were in clinical remission while five or six had clinically active disease. At blood withdrawal, Susac syndrome patients were therapy-naive, treated with corticosteroids (with IVIg additionally given to some), or treated with IVIg alone. Repertoire sequencing was used to test whether CD8+ T cell activation and differentiation in Susac syndrome was antigen driven.

From cysteine to phenylalanine, the CDR3 is 13 amino acids long. Of all the DNA, just the CDR3 is kept, 39 bases in frame from base 1. Trimming removed 8 bases from V and 0 bases from J, leaving 8 bases between the germline ends. RNA was extracted using the RNeasy kit, and roughly 0.5 to 1 microgram was reverse transcribed with random hexamers. The immunoSEQ multiplex PCR assay, which covers 54 Vbeta and 13 Jbeta segments, was used to amplify TCR beta CDR3 regions. PCR amplification bias was corrected using a synthetic template baseline for primer optimization and computational correction. The authors' analysis ran thus. Reads were annotated to V, D and J genes according to IMGT and were analyzed with immunoSEQ Analyzer, with only productive sequences retained. To calculate clonality, Shannon entropy was normalized by log2 of the number of productive unique sequences and then subtracted from one. Public and private clones were assessed among the 100 most prevalent clones of each patient and control. Clones were defined as Susac-specific when absent from the healthy and MS cohorts, from 1052 published viral clones and from other ImmuneACCESS disease sequences. In-frame beta chains were kept once TCRdb had trimmed the public reads at Q25 with fastp and called clones with MiXCR. Every distinct CDR3 protein forms one entry, paired with its most common genes and DNA. None of the V and J calls come from the authors' own analysis; TCRdb made them. This sample is represented by more than 110,000 distinct CDR3 sequences; 95% of them were singletons. The ten largest make up more than 0.14% of the sample.

Beyond this particular receptor, the publication reports: The number of individuals in the TCR sequencing and HLA analysis was acknowledged as relatively small. The CD4+ T cell repertoire of patients with Susac syndrome showed no detectable clonal expansion.

A note on this clonotype: Its antigen remains undetermined. No base qualities exist here, and no much larger clone lies one base off it.

Peripheral blood CD8+ and CD4+ T cells from healthy donors, Susac syndrome patients and multiple sclerosis patients were profiled using high-throughput TCR beta sequencing. Susac syndrome patients met recently defined diagnostic criteria for definite or probable disease. Bulk CD8+ and CD4+ T cells were purified magnetically by negative isolation, whereas CD8+ TEMRA cells were enriched by FACS. Blood was collected in EDTA tubes and processed within 24 hours, with PBMCs isolated through density gradient centrifugation. PBMCs destined for TCR sequencing were cryopreserved in liquid nitrogen and later thawed in a 37 °C water bath. Purity of sorted or isolated CD4+, CD8+ and CD8+ TEMRA cells was at least 90%.

The TCR originated in a human donor with Susac syndrome. Rearrangement joined TRBV12-3 or TRBV12-4 to TRBJ1-3; the D gene is not confidently resolved. Sequenced input: CD4+ T cells from PBMCs. CDR3 reads: CASGLDSGNTIYF. The DNA reads as follows: TGTGCCAGCGGGCTGGACTCTGGAAACACCATATATTTT.